This T cell receptor beta chain was sequenced during a study of blood T cells in healthy people across ages. A word on this clonotype: Antigen: not known.

The authors ran a second PCR of about 6 to 11 cycles using a sample-barcoded 5' primer and a J-beta primer mix. TCRdb used MiXCR to reprocess the 5' RACE reads, holding one entry per CDR3 protein. The sample lists about 800,000 distinct CDR3 sequences, roughly 50% occurring once. Looked up from germline, CDR1 is GTSNPN and CDR2 is SVGIG (reference sequence). The CDR3 runs to 12 residues. V was shortened by 3 bases and J by 3 bases, with 9 bases between the two germline ends. Study-wide points: Versus aged donors, long-lived donors had higher diversity and more naive CD4+ cells.

Sequenced: blood. This chain joins TRBV30 and TRBJ2-7, with unresolved D. The clonotype comes from a man aged 30 to 39 in good health. The CDR3 sequence is CAWSEDVYEQYF. CDR3 DNA: TGTGCCTGGAGCGAGGACGTCTACGAGCAGTACTTC.